This T cell receptor beta chain comes out of a study of cytomegalovirus exposure and HLA in healthy donors (TCRdb year 2017). As for the study more broadly: An earlier analysis of approximately 640 of the donors reported more than 250 Gb of sequence data and some 120 million unique TCR beta sequences from about 200 million T cells. Approximately 310 gigabases of sequencing data and tens of millions of unique TCR sequences were included in an early release covering about 600 HLA-typed donors. The genetic ancestry cluster associated with self-reported Caucasian donors included 81% of the approximately 410 genotyped donors. The study aimed to test whether signatures of past pathogen exposure could be identified by cataloging public T cell receptors. The T cell repertoires of around 670 subjects were profiled by immunosequencing and related to cytomegalovirus serostatus. In addition to the first cohort of 650 to 750 subjects, a separate validation cohort of 130 or so different subjects was used. To predict cytomegalovirus infection status, the study brought together high-throughput TCR immunosequencing, statistical association of individual TCRs with disease status, and machine learning. A later analysis re-analyzed previously published TCR beta repertoires from about 600 donors and added high-resolution HLA genotyping to study TCR occurrence patterns. Rather than drawing on any new phenotypic data, the later analysis identified candidate immune exposures from TCR beta sequences and the way those sequences occurred across donors. In an earlier analysis of about 590 of the donors, high-throughput TCR beta sequencing was used to judge whether each TCR beta V gene segment behaved as functional or pseudogenic. Alongside the repertoire data, information on donor age, sex, ethnicity and CMV serostatus was compiled. A later genetic analysis used genome-wide SNP genotypes for about 60% of the roughly 700 donors, treating that subset as a discovery cohort. Every discovery cohort repertoire had been produced on one sequencing platform. HLA typing included class I and class II loci at four-digit resolution. Typing coverage varied by locus: roughly 620-630 donors for A, B, C, DRB1 and DQB1; 500 to 550 for DQA1; nearly 610 for DPA1; approximately 470 for DPB1. Because of strong linkage in the cohort, 5 or 6 DR-DQ haplotypes were treated as single units for association and clustering. On average, about 240,000 unique TCR beta nucleotide sequences were sequenced per donor among 398 genotyped donors of the cohort, with roughly 18% of those sequences being non-productive.

Reading the germline V gene (reference sequence) gives CDR1 MNHEY and CDR2 SMNVEV. Inclusive of the bounding cysteine and phenylalanine, the CDR3 is 14 residues long. Only the CDR3 portion is preserved as DNA: 42 bases, with reading frame beginning at the first base. Relative to germline, V is missing 0 bases and J is missing 5 bases, with 2 bases of the junction outside any gene match. As regards this clone: Its binding antigen is unknown. Per-nucleotide qualities are absent, and no much larger clonotype sits a single base away.

Library preparation was by the immunoSEQ multiplex PCR assay. A mixture of 60 forward primers for TCR Vbeta segments and 13 reverse primers for TCR Jbeta segments was used in the multiplex PCR. A multiplex PCR assay on genomic DNA amplified the CDR3 region of rearranged TCR beta genes. The Illumina HiSeq System was used to sequence the amplified TCR beta libraries as 87-base-pair reads. On the authors' methods: Across the 500 to 700 repertoires, a later analysis counted roughly 84 million unique TCR beta chains, some 11 million of which were shared by at least two donors. Raw reads were error-corrected and collapsed into unique sequences by a nearest-neighbor algorithm in which closely related sequences were merged to remove PCR and sequencing errors. To assign V, D and J gene segments, CDR3 sequences were aligned to IMGT reference sequences. For a sequence to be retained, a match of at least six nucleotides was required to both a V gene segment and a J gene segment. Rearrangements were classified as productive when the CDR3 lacked stop codons and remained in frame with V and J, and all other rearrangements were classified as non-productive. CDR3 was defined by IMGT convention, running from the second conserved V-encoded cysteine to the conserved J-encoded phenylalanine. The earlier analysis of roughly 590 of the donors excluded sequences that lacked an unambiguous match to a single V gene segment. In an earlier analysis of approximately 500 of the donors, a V segment was called functional when productive rearrangements were above 56.7%, and segregating when the standard deviation between donors exceeded 5%. A statistical classification framework was built for diagnosing cytomegalovirus status from the catalog of TCR beta chain sequences. In a later analysis, V and J genes were assigned by comparing TCR nucleotide sequences against IMGT/GENE-DB human TR gene sequences. A later analysis assigned CDR3 sequences and most-parsimonious VDJ recombination scenarios with the TCRdist pipeline. In a later analysis, every TCR beta chain was defined by the combination of its CDR3 amino acid sequence and its V-gene family, and reads without a unique V-gene family were dropped. In a later analysis, 500 to 650 highly shared, low-generation-probability nucleotide sequences were removed to address suspected cross-contamination and a sequencing artifact. In a later analysis, a clonal expansion index for each public chain was calculated from normalized within-repertoire ranks of inferred template counts. In a later analysis, generation probabilities were computed using a VDJ recombination model fitted to out-of-frame rearrangements, and the results were checked against IGoR. In a later analysis, hypergeometric tests were used to score TCR-TCR, TCR-HLA and TCR-CMV co-occurrence, with a repertoire-size bias correction applied to TCR pairs. In a later analysis, false discovery rates were estimated by permuting HLA or CMV assignments 20 times. In a later analysis, co-occurring TCRs were grouped using DBSCAN, and TCRdist sequence similarity was added for clustering within HLA-allele-positive subsets. Co-occurrence clustering excluded repertoires with fewer than 30,000 or more than 120,000 public chains, plus five with anomalous nucleotide sharing. TCRdb carries this immuneACCESS record with in-frame sequences only. Its versions omit some clonotypes, under half of them owing to an unresolved V gene in the studies checked, with the rest unexplained. For V, J and clone size, that table is used; D and trimming come from the DNA. Present in this sample are roughly 120,000 clones, approximately 80% of which were seen just once. Roughly 3.5% of the sample is taken by the ten largest.

Overall study outcomes, separate from this receptor: In a later analysis, most CMV-associated TCR beta chains were found to appear HLA-restricted, with HLA associations seemingly driven largely by CMV exposure. For the cohort, immune exposure information was limited to CMV serostatus. In an earlier analysis of approximately 590 of the donors, most TCR beta V segments appeared in productive rearrangements about 90% or about 30% of the time, broadly matching IMGT annotations. Compared with equally common non-associated chains, HLA-associated TCR beta chains in a later analysis were more clonally expanded and had lower generation probabilities. Presence/absence analyses assumed roughly uniform sequencing depth across donors, an assumption that may not hold. In a later analysis, several top co-occurrence clusters were reported to appear linked to parvovirus B19, influenza, CMV and Epstein-Barr virus. The earlier analysis of fewer than 750 of the donors excluded 15 to 20 rarely observed V segments, including chromosome 9 orphons, because counts were too low. In a later analysis, TCR association rates were found to vary across HLA loci, with the most associated TCRs seen for DRB1 alleles and the fewest for HLA-C alleles. In a later analysis, some 18,000 TCR beta sequences were associated with specific HLA alleles at a false discovery rate of 0.05. A total of about 150 TCR beta chains were listed by the study as associated with cytomegalovirus. Some IMGT-functional V segments, including TRBV6-2 and TRBV6-3, could not be distinguished by the 87-base-pair reads and were therefore excluded. A group of highly shared sequence variants was considered likely to be a technical artifact of the sequencing pipeline. When HLA alleles, especially DR and DQ, strongly co-occurred, TCR associations were difficult to assign to individual alleles. Correlated functional status among segregating V segments might be attributable to linkage disequilibrium, but an unknown experimental factor could not be ruled out. It was suggested by the authors that the approach could potentially be generalized to other disease states and immunological phenotypes. In both the original and validation cohorts, the classifier was reported to diagnose cytomegalovirus status with high specificity and sensitivity. Because some donors lacked HLA typing at each locus, the association tests relied only on the typed subset. A few of the identified cytomegalovirus-associated TCR beta chains were confirmed in vitro to be specific for cytomegalovirus antigens. A later genetic analysis associated a missense DCLRE1C variant with V-gene and J-gene trimming of TCR beta chains, and an independent cohort replicated the association. According to a later genetic analysis, donors in an Asian-associated ancestry cluster had fewer N-insertions in productive TCRs than the approximately 690-donor mean. A further reported finding was that TCR beta sequences accurately predicted the HLA-A and HLA-B alleles for most subjects in the first cohort. In this cohort, only TCR beta chains were sequenced, and detectable features were limited by the absence of alpha or paired-chain data. While some public TCRs were present in many individuals, most TCR sequences turned up only very rarely across donors.

The cohort was made up of 500 to 800 healthy bone marrow donors. All cohort members were sampled while nominally healthy, although unrecorded immune exposures were likely present. The donor was CMV seronegative and belonged to the group of around 350 seronegative cohort members. Every donor gave a peripheral blood sample, and the peripheral blood mononuclear cells from that sample were used for TCR beta sequencing. Genomic DNA extraction from the blood cell samples was performed with the Qiagen DNeasy Blood Extraction Kit. This clonotype was sampled from a man aged 35-49 years in good health and CMV-seronegative. The sequencing sample was made of PBMCs. The sequence links TRBV27 to TRBJ1-2; TRBD1 fits 8 bases in the junction. The sequence in DNA is TGTGCCAGCAGTTTATCTGGGACAGGATATGGCTACACCTTC. It is translated as CASSLSGTGYGYTF.